Listed here is a single T cell receptor (beta chain). Germline V gives CDR1 SNHLY, CDR2 FYNNEI. Trimming cost V 10 bases and J 3 bases, with 19 bases left between them. CDR3 length: 14 amino acids. As handled by the study authors: The authors estimated nucleated cell counts from reference gene primer amplification. The table came from immunoSEQ multiplex PCR; TCRdb's copy has only in-frame clones and leaves some out. The V and J calls and clone size come from that table; D and trimming were worked out from the DNA. The sample lists about 160,000 clones; about 88% were seen once. The sample comes from a study of blood T cell repertoires in COVID-19. Overall study context: Acute-phase and convalescent COVID-19 samples originated in the United States, Italy and Spain. PBMCs, B-cell-depleted T cells, or T cells provided the cDNA or gDNA that made up the material.

Patients in Seattle were enrolled during active infection, then followed longitudinally. The sample taken for sequencing was peripheral blood. The J gene is TRBJ2-7, the V gene TRBV2; no firm D call. The sequence was obtained from a woman aged 55-69 years with COVID-19, enrolled during active disease. CDR3 amino acids: CAIPRPGKLYEQYF. CDR3 coding DNA: TGTGCCATCCCCAGGCCAGGAAAACTCTACGAGCAGTACTTC.